This is a list of T cell receptor beta chains from one sample in a study of read filtering for tumor transcriptome and immune sequencing. MiXCR, run by TCRdb on the reads, gives a single entry per CDR3 protein. This table holds around 29,000 distinct CDR3 sequences, approximately 14% found once. Sequenced material: a population of CD138-negative cells sorted from bone marrow. Source of these receptors: a donor aged 40 or over with multiple myeloma. CDR3s include the opening cysteine and the closing phenylalanine or tryptophan. A D gene is named only where the DNA matches it firmly. The size field is filled for only some rows; it gives once, few, many or a size class.

size	V	J	D	DNA	CDR3
medium-sized	TRBV19	TRBJ2-1	TRBD2	TGTGCCAGTAGACGGGAGGGCCTTAATGAGCAGTTCTTC	CASRREGLNEQFF
many	TRBV7-9	TRBJ2-2	NA	TGTGCCAGCAGCCGCCAGGAACTAGAATCCGGGGAGCTGTTTTTT	CASSRQELESGELFF
NA	TRBV30	TRBJ1-1	TRBD1	TGTGCCTGGAGTCGTAGAGACAGGGGCGGTACTGAAGCTTTCTTT	CAWSRRDRGGTEAFF
many	TRBV29-1	TRBJ1-4	TRBD1	TGCAGCGCCTGGGACAGTGAAAAACTGTTTTTT	CSAWDSEKLFF
NA	TRBV6-1	TRBJ2-3	TRBD1	TGTGCCAGCAGCCCGGGACAGGGATTTAGAGATACGCAGTATTTT	CASSPGQGFRDTQYF
few	TRBV2	TRBJ1-1	NA	TGTGCCAGCAGTGTACAGGGGAACACTGAAGCTTTCTTT	CASSVQGNTEAFF
many	TRBV7-3	TRBJ2-7	NA	TGTGCCAGCAGCCGTACCGGAGGGAGCTACGAGCAGTACTTC	CASSRTGGSYEQYF
many	TRBV21-1	TRBJ2-1	NA	TGTGCCAGCAGCAAAGATAGCGGGAGAGATAACAATGAGCAGTTCTTC	CASSKDSGRDNNEQFF
many	TRBV12-3/TRBV12-4	TRBJ2-1	TRBD1	TGTGCCAGCAGTTTAGGGCCGGGACAGGGCTACAATGAGCAGTTCTTC	CASSLGPGQGYNEQFF
many	TRBV19	TRBJ2-7	TRBD1	TGTGCCAGTAAAAGGGACAGGAGCTACGAGCAGTACTTC	CASKRDRSYEQYF
many	TRBV18	TRBJ1-1	NA	TGTGCCAGCTCACCCCAGATGAACACTGAAGCTTTCTTT	CASSPQMNTEAFF
NA	TRBV14	TRBJ1-1	NA	TGTGCCAGCAGCGGGAGCTGGGACCCTAAGAGGGTGAGCACTGAAGTTTTCTTT	CASSGSWDPKRVSTEVFF
many	TRBV7-2	TRBJ1-5	NA	TGTGCCAGCAGCTTAGCGGCGGAAGACAATCAGCCCCAGCATTTT	CASSLAAEDNQPQHF
NA	TRBV19	TRBJ2-2	TRBD1	TGTGCCAGTAGTTTTCAGGGGGCGACCGGGGAGCTGTTTTTT	CASSFQGATGELFF
many	TRBV11-2	TRBJ2-7	TRBD2	TGTGCCAGCAGCTCTCTCCAGACTAGCGGAGGAAGGAGGGAGCAGTACTTC	CASSSLQTSGGRREQYF
many	TRBV7-2	TRBJ1-5	NA	TGTGCCAGCAGCTTAGCGGTGGCGGATAGCAGTCAGCCCCAGCATTTT	CASSLAVADSSQPQHF
few	TRBV7-9	TRBJ1-1	TRBD1	TGTGCCAGCAGCCGCGGACAGGGTGAAGCTTTCTTT	CASSRGQGEAFF
few	TRBV6-6	TRBJ1-3	TRBD1	TGTGCCAGCAGCGTGGACAGGGGAGTCTCTGGAAACACCATATATTTT	CASSVDRGVSGNTIYF
NA	TRBV5-4	TRBJ1-6	TRBD1	TGTGCCAGCAGACGCAGGGGGTTGGGTGATTCACCCCTCCACTTT	CASRRRGLGDSPLHF
many	TRBV6-5	TRBJ1-1	NA	TGTGCCAGCAGTCGGGACGGTGGCACTGAAGCTTTCTTT	CASSRDGGTEAFF
many	TRBV5-1	TRBJ1-5	NA	TGCGCCAGCAGTTCGGAGGGGGGGACTCAGCCCCAGCATTTT	CASSSEGGTQPQHF
many	TRBV29-1	TRBJ2-2	NA	TGCAGCGTTGAAGTGTCACCGTACACCGGGGAGCTGTTTTTT	CSVEVSPYTGELFF
NA	TRBV18	TRBJ2-5	TRBD1	TGTGCCGGCGTCGGTAACAGGGGACAAGAGACCCGGTACTTC	CAGVGNRGQETRYF
many	TRBV29-1	TRBJ1-2	TRBD1	TGCAGCGTTGAAGATGGAGACAGGGGCTATGGCTACACCTTC	CSVEDGDRGYGYTF
NA	TRBV7-2	TRBJ2-5	NA	TGTGCCAGCAGCCTCGGACTGGCGGGCCAAGAGGCCCAGTACTTC	CASSLGLAGQEAQYF
many	TRBV6-1	TRBJ2-7	NA	TGTGCCAGCGAGACCCCAGGGTACGAGCAGTACTTC	CASETPGYEQYF
many	TRBV6-5	TRBJ1-3	NA	TGTGCCAGCACCACAATGAAGACGGGCTCTGGAAACACCATATATTTT	CASTTMKTGSGNTIYF
few	TRBV5-1	TRBJ1-1	TRBD1	TGCGCCAGCGGTTGGGGACAGAAGAACACTGAAGCCTTCTTT	CASGWGQKNTEAFF
few	TRBV7-2	TRBJ1-1	NA	TGTGCCAGCAGCCTCAACGGGGGTGAAGCTTTCTTT	CASSLNGGEAFF
many	TRBV29-1	TRBJ2-5	TRBD2	TGCAGCGTCGGGACTAGCGGGAGGTCCCAAGAGACCCAGTACTTC	CSVGTSGRSQETQYF
many	TRBV5-1	TRBJ2-1	TRBD2	TGCGCCAGCAGCTCCTACCTTCAGGGACTAGCGGGAGCCGAATACAATGAGCAGTTCTTC	CASSSYLQGLAGAEYNEQFF
many	TRBV20-1	TRBJ1-5	TRBD1	TGCAGTGCTTGGACAGGGAGCTCGGAGCCCCAGCATTTT	CSAWTGSSEPQHF
many	TRBV3-1	TRBJ2-7	TRBD2	TGTGCCAGCAGCCGCGGACTAGCGGGAGCCTACGAGCAGTACTTC	CASSRGLAGAYEQYF
many	TRBV2	TRBJ2-7	NA	TGTGCCAGCAGTGGTTATCCTCCCCGGACGTACGAGCAGTACTTC	CASSGYPPRTYEQYF
many	TRBV5-1	TRBJ2-7	TRBD1	TGCGCCAGCAGCATGACCTGGGACAGTTCCTACGAGCAGTACTTC	CASSMTWDSSYEQYF
medium-sized	TRBV29-1	TRBJ2-1	TRBD1	TGCAGCGGCGGGGGGACAGGGGGCTTCAATGAGCAGTTCTTC	CSGGGTGGFNEQFF
many	TRBV29-1	TRBJ1-1	NA	TGCAGCGTTCAGCAGGGGACTGCAGCTTTCTTT	CSVQQGTAAFF
many	TRBV6-5	TRBJ1-5	NA	TGTGCCAGCAGTTACACCAGGAATCAGCCCCAGCATTTT	CASSYTRNQPQHF
many	TRBV4-1	TRBJ2-1	NA	TGCGCCAGCAGCTACTGGACAGCCTACAATGAGCAGTTCTTC	CASSYWTAYNEQFF
many	TRBV18	TRBJ2-7	NA	TGTGCCAGCTCACCGATGACGGGGAGCGAGCAGTACTTC	CASSPMTGSEQYF
many	TRBV9	TRBJ2-3	TRBD2	TGTGCCAGCAGCCTCCCGACCGAGACTAGCGGGAGCACAGATACGCAGTATTTT	CASSLPTETSGSTDTQYF
many	TRBV11-2	TRBJ2-2	NA	TGTGCCAGCCTTAGACTAGAGGAAGGCACCGGGGAGCTGTTTTTT	CASLRLEEGTGELFF
many	TRBV28	TRBJ1-5	NA	TGTGCCAGCAGTTTAATCAGGGCCCATCAGCCCCAGCATTTT	CASSLIRAHQPQHF